The clone carrying this TCR beta chain was detected only a few times. Amplification of TCR beta CDR3 regions was performed using RNA transcripts as template. The HTBI primer set was used in a first-round RT-PCR of the TCR CDR3. From the multiplex PCR reads, TCRdb called clonotypes with MiXCR, one entry per CDR3 protein. The sample records about 500,000 distinct CDR3 sequences, over 15% being singletons. These data are taken from a study of T cells in Graves' hyperthyroidism and ophthalmopathy. Diagnoses were established using clinical symptoms, serum thyroxine and TRAb, thyroid ultrasound and orbital computed tomography. The CDR3 totals 15 residues. V was pared by 3 bases and J by 4 bases, with 8 bases of the junction left unmatched. Germline lookup yields CDR1 SEHNR and CDR2 FQNEAQ (reference sequence).

The clonotype originates from a woman aged 18-29 years with Graves' hyperthyroidism. This chain uses TRBV7-9 with TRBJ2-7; 8 positions match TRBD1. Material for sequencing was blood. CDR3: CASSFGTGQFYEQYF. CDR3 coding DNA: TGTGCCAGCAGCTTTGGGACAGGACAGTTTTACGAGCAGTACTTC.